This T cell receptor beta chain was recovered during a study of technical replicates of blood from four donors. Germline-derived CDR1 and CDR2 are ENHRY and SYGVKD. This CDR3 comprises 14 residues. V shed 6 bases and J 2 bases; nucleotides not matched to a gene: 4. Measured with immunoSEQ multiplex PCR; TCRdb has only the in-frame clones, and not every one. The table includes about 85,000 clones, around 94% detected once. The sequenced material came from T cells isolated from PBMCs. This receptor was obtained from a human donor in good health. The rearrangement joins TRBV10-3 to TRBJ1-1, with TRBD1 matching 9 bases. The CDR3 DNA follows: TGTGCCATCAGCCAGGACAGGGGAAACACTGAAGCTTTCTTT. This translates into CAISQDRGNTEAFF.